The 16 T cell receptor beta chains listed next were all sequenced from one sample in a study of shared clonotypes between healthy human individuals. Sequenced by immunoSEQ multiplex PCR; TCRdb stores in-frame clones only, minus some. This sample has around 88,000 clones, with approximately 61% found just once. Sequencing input: memory CD8+ T cells sorted from blood. Subset here: CD45RO+ cells pooled with CCR7-negative TemRA cells. These receptors were collected from a man younger than 45 in good health.

The genes are TRBV13 and TRBJ2-3; no clear D gene. With 5 bases removed from V and 7 bases from J, the gap between germline ends came to 10 bases. The CDR3 has 12 residues. The V gene's germline CDR1 is PRHDT and CDR2 FYEKMQ (reference sequence). Here the CDR3 DNA reads TGTGCCAGCAGCCCCTACTTGAATACGCAGTATTTT. This translates into CASSPYLNTQYF.

V gene TRBV27 combines with J gene TRBJ2-7; D might be TRBD2 (5 bases). This CDR3 comprises 11 residues. Germline CDR1 reads MNHEY; CDR2 reads SMNVEV (reference sequence). V gave up 10 bases and J gave up 9 bases, with 16 bases separating them. This chain's CDR3 is CATRSGGGQYF. CDR3 nucleotide sequence: TGTGCCACCAGAAGTGGAGGAGGGCAGTACTTC.

This clone was seen repeatedly, ten times or more. The V gene is TRBV15, the J gene TRBJ2-2, with D maybe TRBD1 (6 bases). Germline assignment: CDR1 LNHNV and CDR2 YYDKDF (reference sequence). V lost 5 bases, J lost 3 bases, and 10 bases lay in between. The length of the CDR3 is 14 residues. The CDR3 region has the DNA TGTGCCACCAGCGAACAGGGAGACACCGGGGAGCTGTTTTTT. It encodes CATSEQGDTGELFF.

The V call is TRBV6-1, the J call TRBJ2-7; D assignment may be TRBD1 or TRBD2 (6 bases each). Germline values: CDR1 MNHNS, CDR2 SASEGT. Trimming pared 4 bases from V and 4 bases from J, leaving 11 bases between. The CDR3 is 13 amino acids. In DNA form, the CDR3 reads TGTGCCAGCAGTGCTGGGGGGCCATACGAGCAGTACTTC. Amino acids: CASSAGGPYEQYF.

The chain has TRBV18 and TRBJ2-7, with a possible D match to TRBD2 (6 bases). With 6 bases removed from V and 0 bases from J, the gap between germline ends came to 18 bases. Germline values: CDR1 KGHSH, CDR2 LQKENI. The CDR3 covers 16 residues. CDR3 region: CASSPVGEAYSYEQYF. The CDR3 DNA reads TGTGCCAGCTCGCCCGTGGGGGAGGCATACTCCTACGAGCAGTACTTC.

This clone is medium-sized (0.01 to 0.1%) by share. The same CDR3 arises from other DNA sequences in this sample as well. The gene calls are TRBV28 and TRBJ2-7, with TRBD1 matching 7 bases. Germline-derived CDR1 and CDR2 are MDHEN and SYDVKM. The J segment lost 2 bases and the V segment lost 6 bases, leaving 10 bases of the junction unmatched. This CDR3 is 15 amino acids long. This CDR3 is CASSGSGTEPYEQYF. Written as DNA, the CDR3 is TGTGCCAGCAGCGGGTCCGGGACAGAACCCTACGAGCAGTACTTC.

In its sample, this clone was seen once. The chain uses TRBV7-9 and TRBJ2-7, with D possibly called TRBD1 or TRBD2 (6 bases each). Trimming stripped 0 bases from V and 2 bases from J, with 11 bases between. The CDR3 covers 15 residues. Germline values: CDR1 SEHNR, CDR2 FQNEAQ (reference sequence). The CDR3, as DNA: TGTGCCAGCAGCTTAGCGCACAGGGAGGCCTACGAGCAGTACTTC. Translating gives CASSLAHREAYEQYF.

This clone was recorded a few times. The chain recombines TRBV28 with TRBJ1-5, with 8 positions matching TRBD1. CDR3 length: 18 amino acids. The V gene's germline CDR1 is MDHEN and CDR2 SYDVKM. The V and J ends lost 6 bases and 0 bases, in that order; junction bases with no gene match: 13. CDR3 in DNA: TGTGCCAGCAGCTTGGACAGGGCGATGGGTAGTAGCAATCAGCCCCAGCATTTT. Translated, it gives CASSLDRAMGSSNQPQHF.

This clone was found once. J is TRBJ2-1 and V is TRBV27; 13 bases are shared with TRBD2. CDR3 size: 16 residues. After removal of 7 bases from V and 1 base from J, the junction contained 4 bases not matched to a gene. Germline lookup yields CDR1 MNHEY and CDR2 SMNVEV (reference sequence). CDR3 residues: CASTPGLAGSYNEQFF. CDR3 DNA: TGTGCCAGCACACCGGGACTAGCGGGATCCTACAATGAGCAGTTCTTC.

This clone came up a few times. The chain joins TRBV25-1 to TRBJ2-1, with 7 bases fitting TRBD2. J lost 8 bases, V lost 8 bases, and 15 bases had no gene match. The V gene's germline CDR1 is MGHDK and CDR2 SYGVNS. The CDR3 is 15 residues long. The CDR3 region has the DNA TGTGCCAGCTCAGTGAGGGAGGGGCTCCGGGATGAGCAGTTCTTC. It translates to CASSVREGLRDEQFF.

The chain joins TRBV2 to TRBJ2-1, with D perhaps matching TRBD1 (6 bases). Trimming cost V 10 bases and J 9 bases, with 16 bases left between them. Germline V CDR1 and CDR2: SNHLY, FYNNEI. CDR3 size: 12 residues. The CDR3 nucleotides are TGTGCCACCAAAACACAGGGCCCTGAGCAGTTCTTC. Translation gives CATKTQGPEQFF.

The CDR3 DNA follows: TGCAGCGGAAGAAGGCTAGCGGGATACAATGAGCAGTTCTTC. This sequence encodes CSGRRLAGYNEQFF. This chain links TRBV29-1 with TRBJ2-1, with TRBD2 matching 9 bases. This CDR3 is built from 14 residues. From germline, CDR1 is SQVTM and CDR2 ANQGSEA. V trimming: 7 bases; J trimming: 4 bases; junction bases outside the gene matches: 8.

The rearrangement uses TRBV10-3 and TRBJ1-2; D not certain. Germline CDR1 reads ENHRY; CDR2 reads SYGVKD. The CDR3 length is 13 residues. V was trimmed by 11 bases and J by 6 bases, leaving 19 bases between them. The CDR3, as DNA: TGTGCCGTTCACGACGGGGTGGTAAATGGCTACACCTTC. Protein sequence: CAVHDGVVNGYTF.

The genes are TRBV19 and TRBJ2-7, with D unclear. In germline, CDR1 is LNHDA, CDR2 SQIVND (reference sequence). The CDR3 totals 12 residues. V was trimmed by 5 bases and J by 5 bases, leaving 10 bases between them. CDR3 loop: CASSPTNHEQYF. CDR3 in DNA: TGTGCCAGTAGTCCGACCAACCACGAGCAGTACTTC.

The V call is TRBV7-2, the J call TRBJ2-2; D possibly corresponds to TRBD2 (6 bases). The V end lost 4 bases, the J end lost 4 bases, and 16 bases lay between the germline ends. Germline CDR1 SGHTA, CDR2 FQGNSA. The CDR3 totals 16 residues. The CDR3 nucleotides read TGTGCCAGCAGCTCCCCCCTTGGACTAATCACCGGGGAGCTGTTTTTT. Its translation: CASSSPLGLITGELFF.

The chain employs TRBV11-2 and TRBJ2-1; tentative D call: TRBD2 (5 bases). This CDR3 contains 15 residues. CDR1 SGHAT and CDR2 FQNNGV come from the germline V gene. With 1 base removed from V and 4 bases from J, the gap between germline ends came to 11 bases. The CDR3: CASSLVWRRYNEQFF. The CDR3 nucleotides read TGTGCCAGCAGCTTAGTCTGGAGGAGATACAATGAGCAGTTCTTC.